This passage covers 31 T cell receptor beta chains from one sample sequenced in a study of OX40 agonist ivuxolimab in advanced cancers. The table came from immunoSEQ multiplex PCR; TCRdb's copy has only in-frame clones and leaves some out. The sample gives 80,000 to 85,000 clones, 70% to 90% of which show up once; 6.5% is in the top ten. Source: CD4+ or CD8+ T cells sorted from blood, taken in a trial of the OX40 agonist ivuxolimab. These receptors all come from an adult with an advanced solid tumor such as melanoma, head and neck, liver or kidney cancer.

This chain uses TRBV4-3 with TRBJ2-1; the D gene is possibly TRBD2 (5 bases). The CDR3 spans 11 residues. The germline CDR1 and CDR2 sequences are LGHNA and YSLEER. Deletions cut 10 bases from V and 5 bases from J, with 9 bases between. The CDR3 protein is CATGYNNEQFF. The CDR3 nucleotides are TGCGCCACGGGGTACAACAATGAGCAGTTCTTC.

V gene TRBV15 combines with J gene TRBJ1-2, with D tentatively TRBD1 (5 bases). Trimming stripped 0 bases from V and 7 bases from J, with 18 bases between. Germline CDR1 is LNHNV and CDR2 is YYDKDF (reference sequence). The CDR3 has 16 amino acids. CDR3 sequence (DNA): TGTGCCACCAGCAGAGACTCGGGGCAAGGCCCTTTTGGCTACACCTTC. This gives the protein CATSRDSGQGPFGYTF.

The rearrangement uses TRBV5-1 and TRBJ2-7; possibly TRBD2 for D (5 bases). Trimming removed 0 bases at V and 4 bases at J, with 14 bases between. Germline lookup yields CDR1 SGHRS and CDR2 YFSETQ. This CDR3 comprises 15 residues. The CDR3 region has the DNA TGCGCCAGCAGCTTGGCCGGGTTCGGCGGGTACGAGCAGTACTTC. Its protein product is CASSLAGFGGYEQYF.

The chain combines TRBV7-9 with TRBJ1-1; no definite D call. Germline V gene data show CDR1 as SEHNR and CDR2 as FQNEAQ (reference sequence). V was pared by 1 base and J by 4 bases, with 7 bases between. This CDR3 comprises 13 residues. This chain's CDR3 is CASSLVLSTEAFF. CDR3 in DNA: TGTGCCAGCAGCTTAGTACTGTCCACTGAAGCTTTCTTT.

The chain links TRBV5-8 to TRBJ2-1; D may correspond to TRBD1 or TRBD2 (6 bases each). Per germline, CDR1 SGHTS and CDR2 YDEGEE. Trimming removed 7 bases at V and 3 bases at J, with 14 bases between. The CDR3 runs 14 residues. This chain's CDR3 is CASCRGAHYNEQFF. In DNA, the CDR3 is TGTGCCAGCTGTAGGGGGGCCCACTACAATGAGCAGTTCTTC. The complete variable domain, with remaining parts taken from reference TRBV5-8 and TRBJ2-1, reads EAGVTQSPTHLIKTRGQQATLRCSPISGHTSVYWYQQALGLGLQFLLWYDEGEERNRGNFPPRFSGRQFPNYSSELNVNALELEDSALYLCASCRGAHYNEQFFGPGTRLTVL.

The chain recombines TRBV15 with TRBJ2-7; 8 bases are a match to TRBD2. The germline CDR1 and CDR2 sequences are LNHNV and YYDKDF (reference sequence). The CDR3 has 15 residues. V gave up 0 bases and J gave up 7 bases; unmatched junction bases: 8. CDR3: CATSRDGGREEEQYF. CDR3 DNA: TGTGCCACCAGCAGAGATGGGGGGCGGGAGGAGGAGCAGTACTTC.

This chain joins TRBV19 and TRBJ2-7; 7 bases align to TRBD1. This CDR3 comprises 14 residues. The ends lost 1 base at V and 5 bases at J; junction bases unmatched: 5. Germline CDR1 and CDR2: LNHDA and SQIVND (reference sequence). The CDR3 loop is CASSIGFGTDEQYF. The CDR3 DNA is TGTGCCAGTAGTATAGGATTCGGGACAGACGAGCAGTACTTC.

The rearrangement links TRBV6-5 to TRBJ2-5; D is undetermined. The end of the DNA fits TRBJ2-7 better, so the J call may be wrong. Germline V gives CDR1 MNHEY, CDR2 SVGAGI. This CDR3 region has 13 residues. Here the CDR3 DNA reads TGTGCCAGCACCCCCCCCGGATCCTACGAGCAGTACTTC. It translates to CASTPPGSYEQYF.

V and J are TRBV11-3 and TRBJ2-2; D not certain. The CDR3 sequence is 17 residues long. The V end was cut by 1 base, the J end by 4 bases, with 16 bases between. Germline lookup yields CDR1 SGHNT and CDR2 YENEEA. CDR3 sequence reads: CASSLGAGSWGTGELFF. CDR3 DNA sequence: TGTGCCAGCAGCTTAGGTGCCGGGTCGTGGGGCACCGGGGAGCTGTTTTTT.

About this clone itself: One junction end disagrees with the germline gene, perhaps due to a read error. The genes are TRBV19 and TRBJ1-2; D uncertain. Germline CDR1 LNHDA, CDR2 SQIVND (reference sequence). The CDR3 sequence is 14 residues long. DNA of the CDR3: TGTGCCAGTAGTATAGGGGATGGATACGCGATGGGCGCCTTC. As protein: CASSIGDGYAMGAF.

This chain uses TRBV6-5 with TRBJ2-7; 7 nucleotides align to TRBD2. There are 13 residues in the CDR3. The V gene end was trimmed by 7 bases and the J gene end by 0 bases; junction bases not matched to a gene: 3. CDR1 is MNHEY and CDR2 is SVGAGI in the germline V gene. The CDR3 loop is CASTGGSSYEQYF. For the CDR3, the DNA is TGTGCCAGCACGGGCGGGAGCTCCTACGAGCAGTACTTC.

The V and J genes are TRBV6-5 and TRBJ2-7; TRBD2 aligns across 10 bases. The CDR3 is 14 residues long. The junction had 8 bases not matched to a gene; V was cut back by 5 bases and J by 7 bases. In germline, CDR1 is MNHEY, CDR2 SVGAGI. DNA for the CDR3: TGTGCCAGCAGTCCGGGGACTAGCGTAAAGGAGCAGTACTTC. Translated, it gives CASSPGTSVKEQYF.

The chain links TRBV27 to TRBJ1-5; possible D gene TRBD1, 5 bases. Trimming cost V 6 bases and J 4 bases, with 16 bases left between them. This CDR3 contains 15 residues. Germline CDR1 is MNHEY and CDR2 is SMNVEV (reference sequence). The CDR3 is CASRRGGRENQPQHF. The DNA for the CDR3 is TGTGCCAGCAGACGGGGGGGGAGGGAAAATCAGCCCCAGCATTTT.

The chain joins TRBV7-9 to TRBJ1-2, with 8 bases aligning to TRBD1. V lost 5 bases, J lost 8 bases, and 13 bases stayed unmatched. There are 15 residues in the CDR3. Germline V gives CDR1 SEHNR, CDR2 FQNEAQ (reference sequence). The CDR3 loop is CASSPTPDRDEGYTF. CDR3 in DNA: TGTGCCAGCAGCCCAACTCCGGACAGGGACGAGGGCTACACCTTC.

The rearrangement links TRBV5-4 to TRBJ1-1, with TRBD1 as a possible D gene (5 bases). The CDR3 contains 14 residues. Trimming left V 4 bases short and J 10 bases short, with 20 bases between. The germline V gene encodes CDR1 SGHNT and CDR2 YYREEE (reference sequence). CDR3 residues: CASSRAGWAQGAFF. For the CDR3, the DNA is TGTGCCAGCAGCCGCGCAGGGTGGGCTCAAGGAGCTTTCTTT.

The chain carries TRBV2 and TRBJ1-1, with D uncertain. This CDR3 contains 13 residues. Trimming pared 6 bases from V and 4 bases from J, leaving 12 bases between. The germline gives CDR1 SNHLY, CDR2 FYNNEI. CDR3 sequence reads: CASRGQPGTEAFF. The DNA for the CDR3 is TGTGCCAGCAGAGGCCAGCCGGGCACTGAAGCTTTCTTT.

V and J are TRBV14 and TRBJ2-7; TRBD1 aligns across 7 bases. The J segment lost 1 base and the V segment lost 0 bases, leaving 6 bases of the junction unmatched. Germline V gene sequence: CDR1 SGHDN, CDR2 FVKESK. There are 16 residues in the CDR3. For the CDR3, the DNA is TGTGCCAGCAGCCAAGACCGGGACAGAGGTTCCTACGAGCAGTACTTC. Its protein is CASSQDRDRGSYEQYF.

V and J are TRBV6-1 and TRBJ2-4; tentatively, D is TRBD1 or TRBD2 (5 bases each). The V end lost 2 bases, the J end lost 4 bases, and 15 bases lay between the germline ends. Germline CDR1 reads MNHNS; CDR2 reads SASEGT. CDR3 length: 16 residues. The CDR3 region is CASSELKGPTKNIQYF. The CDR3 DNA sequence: TGTGCCAGCAGTGAACTTAAGGGACCTACAAAAAACATTCAGTACTTC.

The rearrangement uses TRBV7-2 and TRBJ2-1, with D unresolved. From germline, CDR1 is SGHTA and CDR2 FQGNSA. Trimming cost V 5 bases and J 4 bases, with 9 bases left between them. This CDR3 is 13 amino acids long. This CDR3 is CASSPQFYNEQFF. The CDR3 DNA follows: TGTGCCAGCAGCCCCCAGTTTTACAATGAGCAGTTCTTC.

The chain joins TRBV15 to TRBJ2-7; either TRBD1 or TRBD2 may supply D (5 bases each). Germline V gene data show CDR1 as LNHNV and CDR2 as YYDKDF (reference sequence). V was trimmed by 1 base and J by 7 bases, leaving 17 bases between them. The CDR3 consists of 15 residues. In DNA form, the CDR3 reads TGTGCCACCAGCAGAGTGGGACCTACTCCCGGAGAGCAGTACTTC. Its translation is CATSRVGPTPGEQYF.

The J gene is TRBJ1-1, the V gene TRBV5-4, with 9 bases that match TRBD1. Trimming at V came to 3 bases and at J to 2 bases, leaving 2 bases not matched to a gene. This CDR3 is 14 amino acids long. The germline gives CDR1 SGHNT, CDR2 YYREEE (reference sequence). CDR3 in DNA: TGTGCCAGCAGCTGGGGACAGGGCAACACTGAAGCTTTCTTT. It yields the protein CASSWGQGNTEAFF. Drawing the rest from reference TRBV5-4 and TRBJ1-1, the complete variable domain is ETGVTQSPTHLIKTRGQQVTLRCSSQSGHNTVSWYQQALGQGPQFIFQYYREEENGRGNFPPRFSGLQFPNYSSELNVNALELDDSALYLCASSWGQGNTEAFFGQGTRLTVV.

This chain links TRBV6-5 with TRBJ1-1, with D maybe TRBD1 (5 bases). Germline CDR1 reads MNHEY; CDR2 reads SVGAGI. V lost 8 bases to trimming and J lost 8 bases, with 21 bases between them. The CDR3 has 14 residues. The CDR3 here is CASAPGRDPREAFF. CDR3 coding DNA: TGTGCCAGCGCGCCGGGAAGGGACCCCAGGGAAGCTTTCTTT.

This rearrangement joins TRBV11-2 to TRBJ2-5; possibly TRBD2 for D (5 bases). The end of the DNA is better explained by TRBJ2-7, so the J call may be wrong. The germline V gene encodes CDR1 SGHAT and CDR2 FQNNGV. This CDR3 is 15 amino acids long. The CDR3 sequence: CASSLGGHGTYEQYF. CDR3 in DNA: TGTGCCAGCAGCCTTGGCGGCCACGGGACCTACGAGCAGTACTTC.

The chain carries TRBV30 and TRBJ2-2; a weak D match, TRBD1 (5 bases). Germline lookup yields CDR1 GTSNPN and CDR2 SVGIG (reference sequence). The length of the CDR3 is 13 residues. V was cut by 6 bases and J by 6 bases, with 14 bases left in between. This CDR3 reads CACRGWAAGELFF. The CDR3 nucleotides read TGTGCCTGTAGGGGATGGGCCGCCGGGGAGCTGTTTTTT.

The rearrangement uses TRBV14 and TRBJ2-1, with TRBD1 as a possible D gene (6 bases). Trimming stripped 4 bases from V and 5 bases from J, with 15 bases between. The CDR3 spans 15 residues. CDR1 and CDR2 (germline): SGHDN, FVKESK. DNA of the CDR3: TGTGCCAGCAGCCTCGGACAGATGATTCACAATGAGCAGTTCTTC. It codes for CASSLGQMIHNEQFF. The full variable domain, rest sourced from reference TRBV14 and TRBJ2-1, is EAGVTQFPSHSVIEKGQTVTLRCDPISGHDNLYWYRRVMGKEIKFLLHFVKESKQDESGMPNNRFLAERTGGTYSTLKVQPAELEDSGVYFCASSLGQMIHNEQFFGPGTRLTVL.

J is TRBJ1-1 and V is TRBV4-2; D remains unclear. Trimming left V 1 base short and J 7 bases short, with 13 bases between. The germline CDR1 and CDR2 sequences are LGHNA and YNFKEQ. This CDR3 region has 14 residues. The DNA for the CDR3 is TGTGCCAGCAGCCAAGTTAGGCGGAGTAGTGAAGCTTTCTTT. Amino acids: CASSQVRRSSEAFF.

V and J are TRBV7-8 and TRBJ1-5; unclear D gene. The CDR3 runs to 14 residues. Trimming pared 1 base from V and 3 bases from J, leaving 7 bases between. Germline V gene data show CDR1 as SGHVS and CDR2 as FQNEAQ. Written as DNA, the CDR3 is TGTGCCAGCAGCTTAGGGACGACCAATCAGCCCCAGCATTTT. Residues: CASSLGTTNQPQHF.

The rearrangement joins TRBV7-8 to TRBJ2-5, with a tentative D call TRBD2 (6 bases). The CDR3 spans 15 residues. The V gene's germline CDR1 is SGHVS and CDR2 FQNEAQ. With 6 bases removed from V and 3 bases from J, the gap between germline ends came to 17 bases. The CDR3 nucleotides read TGTGCCAGCAGATATACGGGACTTAGTAAAGAGACCCAGTACTTC. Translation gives CASRYTGLSKETQYF.

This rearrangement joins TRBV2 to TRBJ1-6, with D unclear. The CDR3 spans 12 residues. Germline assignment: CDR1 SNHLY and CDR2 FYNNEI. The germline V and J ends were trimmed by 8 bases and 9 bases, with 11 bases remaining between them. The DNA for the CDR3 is TGTGCCAGCGTAGGTGGATTTTCACCCCTCCACTTT. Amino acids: CASVGGFSPLHF. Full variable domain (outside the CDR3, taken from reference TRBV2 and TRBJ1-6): EPEVTQTPSHQVTQMGQEVILRCVPISNHLYFYWYRQILGQKVEFLVSFYNNEISEKSEIFDDQFSVERPDGSNFTLKIRSTKLEDSAMYFCASVGGFSPLHFGNGTRLTVT.

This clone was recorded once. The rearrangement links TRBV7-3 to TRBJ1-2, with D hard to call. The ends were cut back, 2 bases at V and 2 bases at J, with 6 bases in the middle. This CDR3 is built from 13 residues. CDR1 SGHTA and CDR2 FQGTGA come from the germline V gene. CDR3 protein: CASSLSKNYGYTF. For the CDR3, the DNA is TGTGCCAGCAGCTTATCAAAGAACTATGGCTACACCTTC.

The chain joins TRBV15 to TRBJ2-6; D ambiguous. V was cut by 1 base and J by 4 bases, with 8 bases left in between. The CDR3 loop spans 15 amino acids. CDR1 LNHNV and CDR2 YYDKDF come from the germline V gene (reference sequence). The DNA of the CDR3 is TGTGCCACCAGCAGAGCGGGTCCGGGGGCCAACGTCCTGACTTTC. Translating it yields CATSRAGPGANVLTF.